This passage covers 8 T cell receptor beta chains from one sample sequenced in a study of shared clonotypes between healthy human individuals. Assay: immunoSEQ multiplex PCR; the TCRdb copy retains only in-frame clones and omits some. This sample has some 2,000,000 clones, with 90% to 95% found just once. The specimen was naive CD4+ T cells sorted from blood. The subset is: CD45RA+ positively selected. These TCRs come from a young man in good health.

J is TRBJ1-5 and V is TRBV30; perhaps TRBD1 as D (5 bases). This CDR3 contains 16 residues. Trimming shortened V by 4 bases and J by 0 bases, and 16 bases separated the two germline ends. From germline, CDR1 is GTSNPN and CDR2 SVGIG (reference sequence). DNA for the CDR3: TGTGCCTGGAAGCCCGCCGGGGGGTTTAGCAATCAGCCCCAGCATTTT. Translation: CAWKPAGGFSNQPQHF.

The V gene is TRBV30, the J gene TRBJ1-1, with D unresolved. Germline loops: CDR1 GTSNPN, CDR2 SVGIG (reference sequence). V gave up 2 bases and J gave up 4 bases, with 14 bases separating them. The CDR3 is 14 amino acids. Here the CDR3 reads CAWSPRASGTEAFF. CDR3 nucleotide sequence: TGTGCCTGGAGTCCCCGGGCCAGTGGCACTGAAGCTTTCTTT.

The rearrangement uses TRBV15 and TRBJ2-4, with D unclear. The CDR3 totals 17 residues. CDR1 and CDR2 from the germline V gene are LNHNV and YYDKDF (reference sequence). V was shortened by 3 bases and J by 0 bases, with 15 bases between the two germline ends. The CDR3 DNA reads TGTGCCACCAGCAGCGAAACCAAAGCGTTAGCCAAAAACATTCAGTACTTC. Amino acid sequence: CATSSETKALAKNIQYF.

This chain uses TRBV6-4 with TRBJ1-2; possible D gene TRBD1, 6 bases. V gave up 3 bases and J gave up 6 bases, with 14 bases separating them. The CDR3 loop spans 14 amino acids. Germline lookup yields CDR1 MRHNA and CDR2 SNTAGT. The CDR3 region has the DNA TGTGCCAGCAGTGAAACCGTGGACAGTCATGGCTACACCTTC. Amino acid sequence: CASSETVDSHGYTF.

In this sample, this clone turned up once. The chain is built from TRBV30 and TRBJ2-7, with 12 positions matching TRBD2. CDR1 GTSNPN and CDR2 SVGIG come from the germline V gene (reference sequence). V was clipped by 0 bases and J by 7 bases; unmatched bases: 7. This CDR3 region has 15 residues. CDR3 DNA: TGTGCCTGGAGTGTAATCCGTACTAGCGGGGGGGAGCAGTACTTC. Translating gives CAWSVIRTSGGEQYF.

The rearrangement uses TRBV30 and TRBJ2-1, with no clear D. Trimming left V 4 bases short and J 5 bases short, with 9 bases between. The CDR3 totals 12 residues. Germline CDR1 is GTSNPN and CDR2 is SVGIG (reference sequence). CDR3 bases: TGTGCCTGGACTGACGACCACAATGAGCAGTTCTTC. Its protein is CAWTDDHNEQFF. Based on the CDR3 plus reference TRBV30 and TRBJ2-1, the full variable domain is SQTIHQWPATLVQPVGSPLSLECTVEGTSNPNLYWYRQAAGRGLQLLFYSVGIGQISSEVPQNLSASRPQDRQFILSSKKLLLSDSGFYLCAWTDDHNEQFFGPGTRLTVL.

To note about this clone: Additional DNA sequences in this sample encode the identical CDR3. The V call is TRBV7-9, the J call TRBJ2-2; no reliable D call. CDR3 length: 13 amino acids. The ends were cut back, 4 bases at V and 1 base at J, with 4 bases in the middle. Germline loops: CDR1 SEHNR, CDR2 FQNEAQ (reference sequence). The CDR3 protein is CASSSRNTGELFF. DNA of the CDR3: TGTGCCAGCAGCTCCCGGAACACCGGGGAGCTGTTTTTT.

This clone was seen only a few times. This sequence joins TRBV25-1 and TRBJ1-2; D not certain. V dropped 4 bases and J dropped 4 bases, with 7 bases sitting between them. Looked up from germline, CDR1 is MGHDK and CDR2 is SYGVNS. The CDR3 spans 12 residues. CDR3 nucleotide sequence: TGTGCCAGCAGTGGCCAATTCTATGGCTACACCTTC. This encodes CASSGQFYGYTF.